This entry concerns a single TCR beta chain. These data belong to a study of T cell changes during pregnancy in multiple sclerosis. Data came from immunoSEQ multiplex PCR; TCRdb stores just in-frame clones and leaves some out. Among 9,000 to 15,000 clones listed, just under 95% were seen once. The TCR sequence derives from a female donor with multiple sclerosis, enrolled in a pregnancy study. The sequencing here drew on CD4+ T cells from peripheral blood mononuclear cells, taken before pregnancy.

CDR3 sequence (DNA): TGTGCCAGCAGTGCCGAGAGGGCGACTGAAGCTTTCTTT. Amino acid sequence: CASSAERATEAFF. This sequence joins TRBV6-1 and TRBJ1-1; D gene ambiguous. CDR1 is MNHNS and CDR2 is SASEGT in the germline V gene. The V end lost 4 bases, the J end lost 5 bases, and 11 bases lay between the germline ends. CDR3 size: 13 residues.